This TCR beta chain was identified during a study of blood T cell repertoires in COVID-19. Across the whole study: Sources were T cells, B-cell-depleted T cells, or PBMCs; the material itself was cDNA or gDNA.

The assay was immunoSEQ multiplex PCR, and TCRdb's table has in-frame clones only and misses some. The table includes some 220,000 clones, about 79% detected once. The receptor was derived from a man in his fifties with active or convalescent COVID-19. The sample was peripheral blood.

CDR3 DNA sequence: TGTGCCAGTAGTGAGTATCGGAGTGGAGGCACCATATATTTT. Translated: CASSEYRSGGTIYF. The rearrangement joins TRBV19 to TRBJ1-3; no reliable D call. This CDR3 has 14 residues. Germline values: CDR1 LNHDA, CDR2 SQIVND (reference sequence). V lost 5 bases and J 9 bases, leaving 17 bases between the germline ends.